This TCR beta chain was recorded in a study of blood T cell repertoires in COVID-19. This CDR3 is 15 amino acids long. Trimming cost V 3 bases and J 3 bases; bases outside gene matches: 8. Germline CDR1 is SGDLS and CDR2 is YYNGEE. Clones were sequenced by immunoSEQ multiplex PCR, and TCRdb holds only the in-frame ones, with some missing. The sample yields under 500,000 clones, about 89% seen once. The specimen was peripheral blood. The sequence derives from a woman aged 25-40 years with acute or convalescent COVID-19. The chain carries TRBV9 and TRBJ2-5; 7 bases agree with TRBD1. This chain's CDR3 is CASSAGGLAEETQYF. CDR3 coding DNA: TGTGCCAGCAGCGCAGGGGGTCTAGCTGAAGAGACCCAGTACTTC.